The TCR beta chain described here comes from a study of identical twins. The CDR3 consists of 13 residues. Looked up from germline, CDR1 is ENHRY and CDR2 is SYGVKD. Trimming took off 3 bases at V and 4 bases at J, with 9 bases between the two ends. TCRdb called the 5' RACE reads again in MiXCR, with one record for every CDR3 protein. Of 500,000 to 650,000 distinct CDR3 sequences in the sample, approximately 20% were seen once. This clonotype was detected a few times. In addition, the sample was reused for a study of yellow fever vaccine responses in identical twins.

The V call is TRBV10-3, the J call TRBJ1-2; D may be TRBD1 (6 bases). The material sequenced was CD4+ T cells sorted from blood. The clonotype comes from a woman aged 18-29 years in good health. Here the CDR3 DNA reads TGTGCCATCAGTGACGACAGGTTCTATGGCTACACCTTC. Protein: CAISDDRFYGYTF.